What follows are 6 T cell receptor beta chains derived from one specimen sequenced in a study of OX40 agonist ivuxolimab in advanced cancers. Only in-frame clones appear in the TCRdb table, and some are missing; sequencing was by immunoSEQ multiplex PCR. The repertoire has about 45,000 clones, 86% of them found once; the top ten carry 12%. The material sequenced was CD4+ or CD8+ T cells sorted from blood, taken in a trial of the OX40 agonist ivuxolimab. Receptors originate from an adult with an advanced solid tumor such as melanoma, head and neck, liver or kidney cancer.

The chain uses TRBV5-1 and TRBJ2-7; a possible D gene is TRBD1 (5 bases). The length of the CDR3 is 14 residues. V lost 0 bases, J lost 6 bases, and 13 bases lay in between. Germline CDR1 is SGHRS and CDR2 is YFSETQ. The CDR3 here is CASSLAGRVGEQYF. The CDR3 DNA is TGCGCCAGCAGCTTGGCCGGCAGGGTCGGCGAGCAGTACTTC.

The chain employs TRBV6-1 and TRBJ2-1, with D maybe TRBD1 (6 bases). The germline V gene encodes CDR1 MNHNS and CDR2 SASEGT. V was cut by 11 bases and J by 5 bases, with 13 bases left in between. There are 12 residues in the CDR3. In nucleotides, the CDR3 is TGTGCCGGCCGGGACATAGACAATGAGCAGTTCTTC. Translated, it gives CAGRDIDNEQFF.

The rearrangement joins TRBV7-6 to TRBJ1-5; D might be TRBD1 (5 bases). Germline V gene lookup returns CDR1 SGHVS and CDR2 FNYEAQ. V was shortened by 5 bases and J by 6 bases, with 11 bases between the two germline ends. This CDR3 has 13 amino acids. The CDR3 reads CASSRSGGQPQHF. The CDR3 DNA is TGTGCCAGCAGCCGCTCCGGGGGTCAGCCCCAGCATTTT.

The gene calls are TRBV28 and TRBJ2-7, with no clear D. This CDR3 contains 13 residues. Trimming shortened V by 2 bases and J by 1 base, and 6 bases separated the two germline ends. CDR1 and CDR2 (germline): MDHEN, SYDVKM. The CDR3 coding sequence is TGTGCCAGCAGTTTAGTGACATCCTACGAGCAGTACTTC. It translates to CASSLVTSYEQYF. Full variable domain (remainder filled in from reference TRBV28 and TRBJ2-7): DVKVTQSSRYLVKRTGEKVFLECVQDMDHENMFWYRQDPGLGLRLIYFSYDVKMKEKGDIPEGYSVSREKKERFSLILESASTNQTSMYLCASSLVTSYEQYFGPGTRLTVT.

A note on this clone: A read error may explain this, as a much larger clone is one base away. The J gene is TRBJ2-3, the V gene TRBV11-2; D gene uncertain. This CDR3 is 11 amino acids long. V dropped 4 bases and J dropped 2 bases, with 1 base sitting between them. Germline CDR1 reads SGHAT; CDR2 reads FQNNGV. CDR3 amino acids: CASSSTDTQYF. The DNA of the CDR3 is TGTGCCAGCAGCTCCACAGATACGCAGTATTTT.

The chain joins TRBV15 to TRBJ2-3; 10 bases fit TRBD2. Germline V gene lookup returns CDR1 LNHNV and CDR2 YYDKDF (reference sequence). Germline trimming cut 8 bases from V and 4 bases from J; bases unmatched to any gene: 6. This CDR3 has 14 amino acids. DNA for the CDR3: TGTGCCACCGCTAGCGGGAGTAGGGCAGATACGCAGTATTTT. Translating it yields CATASGSRADTQYF. The full variable domain, completed using reference TRBV15 and TRBJ2-3, is DAMVIQNPRYQVTQFGKPVTLSCSQTLNHNVMYWYQQKSSQAPKLLFHYYDKDFNNEADTPDNFQSRRPNTSFCFLDIRSPGLGDTAMYLCATASGSRADTQYFGPGTRLTVL.